This is a list of T cell receptor beta chains from one sample in a study of type 1 regulatory T cells. Antigens for these TCRs are unknown. TCRdb analysed the reads with MiXCR anew, one entry per CDR3 protein. The data hold tens of thousands of distinct CDR3 sequences, with more than 20% observed a single time. What was sequenced was cultured type 1 regulatory T (Tr1) cells, either the whole culture or a sorted fraction (not recorded which). The receptors derive from a human donor in good health. The CDR3 runs from the conserved cysteine through the conserved F or W. The order of the fields is CDR3 DNA, CDR3 protein, J gene, V gene, clone size, D gene. D genes are given only for firm matches. Expanded clones get a size class; other rows say once, few or many, or leave the size out.

DNA: TGTGCCACCAGTGTCGGTGGGGGCTCCTACAATGAGCAGTTCTTC
CDR3: CATSVGGGSYNEQFF
J: TRBJ2-1
V: TRBV24-1
size: -
D: -

DNA: TGTGCCAGCAGCTCACCCTCTGGGAGCGGGAGCACTGACCTCAATGAGCAGTTCTTC
CDR3: CASSSPSGSGSTDLNEQFF
J: TRBJ2-1
V: TRBV7-9
size: few
D: TRBD2

DNA: TGTGCCAGCAGCTTGGGGTCGGGAAACACCATATATTTT
CDR3: CASSLGSGNTIYF
J: TRBJ1-3
V: TRBV11-3
size: -
D: -

DNA: TGCGCCAGCCGGGACAGGTGCTTC
CDR3: CASRDRCF
J: TRBJ2-1
V: TRBV5-1
size: -
D: TRBD1

DNA: TGTGCCAGCATCAACGGCCCGGTGAGCACAGATACGCAGTATTTT
CDR3: CASINGPVSTDTQYF
J: TRBJ2-3
V: TRBV27
size: -
D: -

DNA: TGTGCCAGCAGTTACTCATCGGAGGTCTGGTATTTT
CDR3: CASSYSSEVWYF
J: TRBJ2-3
V: TRBV6-2/TRBV6-3
size: -
D: -

DNA: TGTGCCAGCAGGGGACGGACTAGCGGGAGAGGCACAGATACGCAGTATTTT
CDR3: CASRGRTSGRGTDTQYF
J: TRBJ2-3
V: TRBV6-2/TRBV6-3
size: few
D: TRBD2

DNA: TGTGCCAGCAGCTTAGGGGCTTCTTCACCCCTCCACTTT
CDR3: CASSLGASSPLHF
J: TRBJ1-6
V: TRBV7-6
size: many
D: -

DNA: TGTGCCAGCAGCCGACCAAATAACCCGGGACAGGGAGCCTACAATGAGCAGTTCTTC
CDR3: CASSRPNNPGQGAYNEQFF
J: TRBJ2-1
V: TRBV6-6
size: few
D: TRBD1

DNA: TGTGCCAGCAGATGGAGTCGCGCCAATGAGCAGTTCTTC
CDR3: CASRWSRANEQFF
J: TRBJ2-1
V: TRBV27
size: -
D: -

DNA: TGTGCCACCTCCGTAGCGGGCACAGATACGCAGTATTTT
CDR3: CATSVAGTDTQYF
J: TRBJ2-3
V: TRBV24-1
size: many
D: -

DNA: TGCGCCAGCACCAGGCTAGACAATGAGCAGTTCTTC
CDR3: CASTRLDNEQFF
J: TRBJ2-1
V: TRBV5-1
size: few
D: -

DNA: TGTGCCAGCAGTTACTCAAAACAGGGCTCCTACGAGCAGTACTTC
CDR3: CASSYSKQGSYEQYF
J: TRBJ2-7
V: TRBV6-5
size: few
D: -

DNA: TGTGCCAGCGGCCCCAGAGGGACAGGGACTAACGGAGCTTTCTTT
CDR3: CASGPRGTGTNGAFF
J: TRBJ1-1
V: TRBV7-2
size: -
D: TRBD1

DNA: TGTGCCAGCTCGTCTGGGGCCAACGTCCTGACTTTC
CDR3: CASSSGANVLTF
J: TRBJ2-6
V: TRBV12-3/TRBV12-4
size: many
D: -